The TCR beta chain under discussion was sequenced for a study of T cells in Graves' hyperthyroidism and ophthalmopathy. There are many counts of this clonotype. This CDR3 region has 13 residues. Per the germline V gene, CDR1 is MNHEY and CDR2 is SMNVEV (reference sequence). Trimming cost V 6 bases and J 2 bases, with 11 bases left between them. It was RNA transcripts that yielded the amplified TCR beta CDR3 regions. HTBI primers drove first-round RT-PCR of the TCR CDR3. TCRdb analysed the multiplex PCR reads with MiXCR anew, one entry per CDR3 protein. The data contain around 300,000 distinct CDR3 sequences, less than 15% of them seen just once; the ten biggest clones take up almost 8%.

Material: blood. The rearrangement links TRBV27 to TRBJ2-7; tentative D call: TRBD2 (6 bases). This clonotype was obtained from a woman aged 25 to 39 with Graves' hyperthyroidism that later progressed to Graves' ophthalmopathy. CDR3 DNA sequence: TGTGCCAGCAGAGCGGGCGGACCCTACGAGCAGTACTTC. This codes for CASRAGGPYEQYF.